This entry lists 15 T cell receptor beta chains sequenced from one sample in a study of CD8 T cells in Susac syndrome. It was with random hexamers that roughly 0.5 to 1 ug RNA was reverse transcribed. TCRdb passed the immunoSEQ multiplex PCR reads through MiXCR, listing each CDR3 protein once. Of approximately 190,000 distinct CDR3 sequences detected, about 95% appear once; the ten largest clones hold 0.085% to 0.095%. Sequenced material: CD4+ T cells from PBMCs. The receptors were sampled from a human donor with multiple sclerosis.

V gene TRBV30 combines with J gene TRBJ2-3; D gene ambiguous. The CDR3 consists of 14 residues. CDR1 and CDR2 from the germline V gene are GTSNPN and SVGIG (reference sequence). V lost 2 bases, J lost 4 bases, and 13 bases lay in between. CDR3 DNA: TGTGCCTGGAGTCCCCCTGGGTTTGCAGATACGCAGTATTTT. Translated, it gives CAWSPPGFADTQYF.

The V and J genes are TRBV11-2 and TRBJ1-2; D is undetermined. The CDR3 consists of 12 residues. Germline V gene sequence: CDR1 SGHAT, CDR2 FQNNGV. With 0 bases removed from V and 6 bases from J, the gap between germline ends came to 5 bases. CDR3: CASSLDRNGYTF. CDR3 sequence (DNA): TGTGCCAGCAGCTTAGATCGAAATGGCTACACCTTC.

V gene TRBV24-1 combines with J gene TRBJ2-1; TRBD2 agrees at 8 bases. Germline V lookup: CDR1 KGHDR, CDR2 SFDVKD. Trimming removed 4 bases from V and 9 bases from J; junction bases left unmatched: 10. The CDR3 is 15 amino acids. The CDR3 is CATSDGGRSGGEQFF. The CDR3 nucleotides read TGTGCCACCAGTGACGGGGGGAGGAGCGGGGGTGAGCAGTTCTTC.

This clonotype was recorded only once. An end of the junction differs from the germline gene, which may be a read error. This sequence joins TRBV7-7 and TRBJ2-7; D gene uncertain. CDR1 and CDR2 (germline): SSHAT, FNYEAQ (reference sequence). This CDR3 is 13 amino acids long. The CDR3 reads CASSLSVTYEQYF. The CDR3 DNA sequence: TGTGCTAGCAGCTTAAGCGTAACCTACGAGCAGTACTTC.

This chain links TRBV29-1 with TRBJ1-1; no definite D call. The germline CDR1 and CDR2 sequences are SQVTM and ANQGSEA. Trimming left V 3 bases short and J 1 base short, with 12 bases between. The CDR3 is 14 amino acids. CDR3 region: CSVERAVGNTEAFF. CDR3 nucleotide sequence: TGCAGCGTTGAGAGGGCGGTGGGGAACACTGAAGCTTTCTTT.

The V and J genes are TRBV18 and TRBJ2-5; D not certain. The V end was cut by 3 bases, the J end by 5 bases, with 13 bases between. CDR3 length: 14 residues. The germline gives CDR1 KGHSH, CDR2 LQKENI. CDR3 DNA sequence: TGTGCCAGCTCACCGGGCCCCTCGCGCGAGACCCAGTACTTC. Translating it yields CASSPGPSRETQYF.

The V gene is TRBV12-3 or TRBV12-4, the J gene TRBJ1-1; D call uncertain. The V end was cut by 5 bases, the J end by 0 bases, with 10 bases between. The CDR3 length is 14 residues. The CDR3 loop is CASSVQFMNTEAFF. DNA of the CDR3: TGTGCCAGCAGTGTTCAGTTCATGAACACTGAAGCTTTCTTT.

This CDR3 is CASRLSDTIYF. As DNA, the CDR3 is TGTGCCAGCCGATTGTCGGACACCATATATTTT. This chain connects TRBV3-1 to TRBJ1-3, with unresolved D. The CDR3 is 11 amino acids. V lost 8 bases and J 8 bases, leaving 10 bases between the germline ends. CDR1 is LGHDT, CDR2 YNNKEL, per germline (reference sequence).

This chain connects TRBV20-1 to TRBJ2-7, with D possibly TRBD1 on 7 matching bases. V lost 5 bases and J 4 bases, leaving 15 bases between the germline ends. The CDR3 runs to 13 residues. Germline V gene sequence: CDR1 DFQATT, CDR2 SNEGSKA (reference sequence). The CDR3 nucleotides read TGCAGTGCTCACAGGGGACTCCCTTACGAGCAGTACTTC. It translates to CSAHRGLPYEQYF.

The chain uses TRBV3-1 and TRBJ2-7, with a possible D match to TRBD2 (5 bases). Germline loops: CDR1 LGHDT, CDR2 YNNKEL (reference sequence). The CDR3 sequence is 14 residues long. V shed 0 bases and J shed 4 bases, with 10 bases lying between them. Here the CDR3 reads CASSQEITSYEQYF. For the CDR3, the DNA is TGTGCCAGCAGCCAAGAGATAACTAGTTACGAGCAGTACTTC.

This chain's CDR3 is CASSSAGAQETQYF. CDR3 DNA sequence: TGTGCCAGCAGCTCCGCGGGGGCACAAGAGACCCAGTACTTC. V usage is TRBV7-3 and J usage is TRBJ2-5; D is perhaps TRBD2 (7 bases). V was trimmed by 4 bases and J by 2 bases, leaving 11 bases between them. Germline CDR1 and CDR2: SGHTA and FQGTGA. This CDR3 spans 14 amino acids.

This chain connects TRBV12-5 to TRBJ2-3; D uncertain. V lost 6 bases and J lost 3, with 10 bases in between. Germline V gene sequence: CDR1 LGHNT, CDR2 FRNRAP. The CDR3 totals 13 residues. CDR3 loop: CASGQVGTDTQYF. For the CDR3, the DNA is TGTGCTAGTGGCCAGGTGGGGACAGATACGCAGTATTTT. The full variable domain, completed using reference TRBV12-5 and TRBJ2-3, is DARVTQTPRHKVTEMGQEVTMRCQPILGHNTVFWYRQTMMQGLELLAYFRNRAPLDDSGMPKDRFSAEMPDATLATLKIQPSEPRDSAVYFCASGQVGTDTQYFGPGTRLTVL.

As to this clonotype: The DNA is left out, because the CDR3 cannot be placed on it with certainty; the CDR3 is given as TCRdb lists it. The chain carries TRBV7-9 and TRBJ1-5; the table assigns TRBD1, which was not confirmed against the DNA. With termini counted, the CDR3 has 15 amino acids. CDR1 and CDR2 (germline): SEHNR, FQNEAQ (reference sequence). The CDR3 protein is CASSFGSGLGQPQHF.

This clonotype came up once. The rearrangement uses TRBV27 and TRBJ2-1; D perhaps matches TRBD2 (5 bases). Between the trimmed V and J ends, which lost 2 bases and 10 bases, there was a span of 12 bases. The length of the CDR3 is 13 residues. Germline V gene sequence: CDR1 MNHEY, CDR2 SMNVEV (reference sequence). Here the CDR3 reads CASSLGNSGEQFF. CDR3 sequence (DNA): TGTGCCAGCAGTTTAGGGAACTCGGGGGAGCAGTTCTTC.

This rearrangement joins TRBV2 to TRBJ2-1, with 8 bases that match TRBD1. Germline CDR1 reads SNHLY; CDR2 reads FYNNEI. The J segment lost 6 bases and the V segment lost 3 bases, leaving 7 bases of the junction unmatched. CDR3 length: 15 residues. CDR3 bases: TGTGCCAGCAGTGACCAGGGGGCGTTTAGCAATGAGCAGTTCTTC. This encodes CASSDQGAFSNEQFF. Complete variable domain (other parts from reference TRBV2 and TRBJ2-1): EPEVTQTPSHQVTQMGQEVILRCVPISNHLYFYWYRQILGQKVEFLVSFYNNEISEKSEIFDDQFSVERPDGSNFTLKIRSTKLEDSAMYFCASSDQGAFSNEQFFGPGTRLTVL.